The 14 T cell receptor beta chains given below trace back to one sample, sequenced in a study of T cell responses to AZD1222 COVID-19 vaccine (dated by TCRdb to the early 2020s). Libraries were built with the immunoSEQ multiplex PCR assay. The immuneACCESS repertoire file appears here via TCRdb, limited to in-frame rearrangements. These files lack a portion of the clones; in checked studies, under half of the deficit traces to unresolved V genes, and the cause of the others is not known. The sample records more than 150,000 clones, just over 90% of which are singletons. The top ten constitute 0.75% to 1% of the sample. Per the publication, the time point label means: baseline before first vaccination. This sample comprised peripheral blood, obtained on day 0 of AZD1222 vaccination. These receptors were obtained from an adult in good health.

The chain has TRBV14 and TRBJ2-7; no clear D gene. This CDR3 is 11 amino acids long. Germline assignment: CDR1 SGHDN and CDR2 FVKESK. V shed 4 bases and J shed 6 bases, with 7 bases lying between them. The CDR3 sequence is CASSLGFEQYF. CDR3 DNA sequence: TGTGCCAGCAGCCTGGGGTTCGAGCAGTACTTC.

This sequence joins TRBV19 and TRBJ1-2; no reliable D call. The CDR3 is made up of 13 amino acids. With 7 bases removed from V and 2 bases from J, the gap between germline ends came to 11 bases. Germline assignment: CDR1 LNHDA and CDR2 SQIVND (reference sequence). The CDR3 DNA reads as TGTGCCAGTACCCCAACCCAAAACTATGGCTACACCTTC. This codes for CASTPTQNYGYTF.

The chain links TRBV2 to TRBJ1-4, with D tentatively TRBD1 (5 bases). Germline V gene lookup returns CDR1 SNHLY and CDR2 FYNNEI. This CDR3 region has 14 residues. The germline V and J ends were trimmed by 8 bases and 3 bases, with 13 bases remaining between them. The CDR3 region is CASFGGSANEKLFF. CDR3 DNA sequence: TGTGCCAGCTTTGGGGGATCTGCTAATGAAAAACTGTTTTTT.

This chain joins TRBV5-4 and TRBJ1-2; 7 bases align to TRBD1. The trim removed 5 bases at V and 3 bases at J, leaving 10 bases unmatched. The CDR3 is 15 residues long. Germline lookup yields CDR1 SGHNT and CDR2 YYREEE (reference sequence). CDR3 sequence reads: CASSLPTGEDYGYTF. CDR3 bases: TGTGCCAGCAGTTTACCTACAGGGGAGGACTATGGCTACACCTTC.

The chain uses TRBV3-1 (or the pseudogene TRBV3-2) and TRBJ2-5; the match to TRBD2 covers 8 bases. With V trimmed by 4 bases and J by 2 bases, 15 bases remained unmatched. CDR1 is LGHDT and CDR2 is YNNKEL in the germline V gene (reference sequence). This CDR3 has 18 amino acids. CDR3 nucleotides: TGTGCCAGCAGCCCCGACGCGGGGCCGGGAGGGGGGCAAGAGACCCAGTACTTC. Its protein is CASSPDAGPGGGQETQYF.

This chain connects TRBV5-5 to TRBJ2-7; 10 bases align to TRBD1. V was pared by 4 bases and J by 2 bases, with 6 bases of the junction left unmatched. CDR1 and CDR2 (germline): SGHKS, YYEKEE (reference sequence). The CDR3 contains 15 residues. The CDR3 sequence: CASSGTGAPPYEQYF. CDR3 DNA sequence: TGTGCCAGCAGCGGGACAGGGGCTCCACCCTACGAGCAGTACTTC.

The chain links TRBV11-2 to TRBJ2-1, with 13 bases matching TRBD2. V shed 1 base, J shed 0 bases, and the junction held 3 bases outside the gene matches. Germline CDR1 is SGHAT and CDR2 is FQNNGV. The CDR3 contains 18 residues. CDR3 in DNA: TGTGCCAGCAGCTTAGGGACTAGCGGGGGTCGCTCCTACAATGAGCAGTTCTTC. As protein: CASSLGTSGGRSYNEQFF.

A note on this clone: Other DNA sequences in this sample translate to the same CDR3. The chain uses TRBV28 and TRBJ1-1; D gene ambiguous. The CDR3 runs 14 residues. V lost 2 bases, J lost 2 bases, and 9 bases lay in between. Germline V CDR1 and CDR2: MDHEN, SYDVKM. The CDR3 DNA reads as TGTGCCAGCAGTTTAATATCGGTTAACACTGAAGCTTTCTTT. Translation: CASSLISVNTEAFF.

V usage is TRBV18 and J usage is TRBJ2-1; D may be TRBD2 (6 bases). The CDR3 loop spans 15 amino acids. Trimming took 2 bases from V and 7 from J, leaving 15 bases between them. In germline, CDR1 is KGHSH, CDR2 LQKENI. The CDR3 bases are TGTGCCAGCTCACCAGATCACGGAGGGAAGAATGAGCAGTTCTTC. This translates into CASSPDHGGKNEQFF.

This chain connects TRBV6-5 to TRBJ2-7; 10 bases map to TRBD2. This CDR3 spans 15 amino acids. The germline gives CDR1 MNHEY, CDR2 SVGAGI. Trimming cost V 6 bases and J 2 bases; bases outside gene matches: 7. The CDR3 nucleotides are TGTGCCAGCAGGCCAATAGCGGGAGGAACCTACGAGCAGTACTTC. The encoded protein is CASRPIAGGTYEQYF.

J is TRBJ1-4 and V is TRBV4-3, with 10 bases fitting TRBD1. Germline V lookup: CDR1 LGHNA, CDR2 YSLEER. The CDR3 runs to 15 residues. Trimming at V came to 3 bases and at J to 8 bases, leaving 6 bases not matched to a gene. The CDR3 bases are TGCGCCAGCAGCCACGGGACAGGGGCGGGGGAAAAACTGTTTTTT. Protein product: CASSHGTGAGEKLFF.

This clone was found once. The chain joins TRBV15 to TRBJ1-1; D perhaps matches TRBD1 (6 bases). V was shortened by 1 base and J by 9 bases, with 9 bases between the two germline ends. The CDR3 loop spans 12 amino acids. Germline loops: CDR1 LNHNV, CDR2 YYDKDF (reference sequence). CDR3 sequence: CATSRGQGKAFF. CDR3 nucleotides: TGTGCCACCAGCAGAGGGCAGGGGAAAGCTTTCTTT.

The rearrangement links TRBV5-3 to TRBJ2-7; D gene ambiguous. TRBV5-3 is identified as an open reading frame with a role that is uncertain. The CDR3 has 14 residues. Trimming stripped 2 bases from V and 3 bases from J, with 12 bases between. CDR3 region: CARSLPREVYEQYF. CDR3 in DNA: TGTGCCAGAAGCTTACCTAGAGAGGTCTACGAGCAGTACTTC.

This rearrangement joins TRBV11-3 to TRBJ2-7, with 9 bases matching TRBD1. The CDR3 is 13 residues long. V was clipped by 5 bases and J by 6 bases; unmatched bases: 5. Germline V gene data show CDR1 as SGHNT and CDR2 as YENEEA. The CDR3 is CASSPGQGAEQYF. CDR3 coding DNA: TGTGCCAGCAGCCCGGGACAGGGTGCCGAGCAGTACTTC. The full variable domain, its missing parts supplied by reference TRBV11-3 and TRBJ2-7, is EAGVVQSPRYKIIEKKQPVAFWCNPISGHNTLYWYLQNLGQGPELLIRYENEEAVDDSQLPKDRFSAERLKGVDSTLKIQPAELGDSAVYLCASSPGQGAEQYFGPGTRLTVT.